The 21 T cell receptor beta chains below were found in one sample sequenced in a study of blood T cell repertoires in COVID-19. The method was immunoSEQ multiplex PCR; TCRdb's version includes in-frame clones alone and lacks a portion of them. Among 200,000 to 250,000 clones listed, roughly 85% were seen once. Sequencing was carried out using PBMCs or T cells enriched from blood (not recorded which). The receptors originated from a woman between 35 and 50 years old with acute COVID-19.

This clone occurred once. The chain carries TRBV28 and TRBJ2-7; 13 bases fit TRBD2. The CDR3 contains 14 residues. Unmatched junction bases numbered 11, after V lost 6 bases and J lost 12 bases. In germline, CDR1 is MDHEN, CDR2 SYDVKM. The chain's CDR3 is CASSSGLAGKYPYF. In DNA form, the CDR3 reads TGTGCCAGCAGCTCGGGACTAGCGGGAAAGTATCCGTACTTC.

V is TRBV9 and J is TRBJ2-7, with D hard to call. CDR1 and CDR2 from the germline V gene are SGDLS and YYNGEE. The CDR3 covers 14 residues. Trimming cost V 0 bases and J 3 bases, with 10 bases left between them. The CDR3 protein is CASSVGPGDYEQYF. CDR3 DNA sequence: TGTGCCAGCAGCGTAGGTCCAGGCGACTACGAGCAGTACTTC.

In DNA form, the CDR3 reads TGTGCCAGCGACTTGTGCTATGGCTACACCTTC. This gives the protein CASDLCYGYTF. The gene calls are TRBV28 and TRBJ1-2; D is ambiguous. The CDR3 loop spans 11 amino acids. The V end lost 8 bases, the J end lost 4 bases, and 8 bases lay between the germline ends. CDR1 is MDHEN, CDR2 SYDVKM, per germline.

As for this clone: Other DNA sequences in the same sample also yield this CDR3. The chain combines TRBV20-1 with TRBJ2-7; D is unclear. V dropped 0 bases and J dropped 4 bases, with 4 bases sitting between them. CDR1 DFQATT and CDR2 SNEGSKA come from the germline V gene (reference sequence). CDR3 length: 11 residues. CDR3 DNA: TGCAGTGCTAGAGATTCATACGAGCAGTACTTC. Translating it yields CSARDSYEQYF.

CDR3: CASRRTVLYEQYF. CDR3 sequence (DNA): TGTGCCAGCAGGAGGACAGTCCTTTACGAGCAGTACTTC. The V and J genes are TRBV6-5 and TRBJ2-7; maybe TRBD1 (6 bases). Germline V gene lookup returns CDR1 MNHEY and CDR2 SVGAGI. The V and J ends lost 6 bases and 4 bases respectively, with 13 bases between them. The CDR3 runs to 13 residues.

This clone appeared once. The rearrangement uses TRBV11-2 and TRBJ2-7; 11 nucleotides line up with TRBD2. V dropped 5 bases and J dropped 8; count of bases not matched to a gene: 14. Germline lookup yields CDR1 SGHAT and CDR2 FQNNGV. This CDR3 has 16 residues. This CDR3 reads CASSPLRRLAGYKQYF. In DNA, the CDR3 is TGTGCCAGCAGCCCTCTCCGTCGACTAGCGGGGTATAAGCAGTACTTC.

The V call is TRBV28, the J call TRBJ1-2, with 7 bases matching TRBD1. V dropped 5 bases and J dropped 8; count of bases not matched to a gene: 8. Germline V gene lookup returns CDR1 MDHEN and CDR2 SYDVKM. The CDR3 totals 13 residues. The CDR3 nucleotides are TGTGCCAGCAGTCGGACAGGTAGTGTAGGCTACACCTTC. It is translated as CASSRTGSVGYTF.

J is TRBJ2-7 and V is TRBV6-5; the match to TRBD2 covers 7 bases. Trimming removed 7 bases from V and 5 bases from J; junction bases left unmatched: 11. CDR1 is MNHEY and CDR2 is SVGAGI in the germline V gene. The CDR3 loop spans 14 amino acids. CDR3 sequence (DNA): TGTGCCAGCAAGGGATGGCGGGAGTTCCACGAGCAGTACTTC. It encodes CASKGWREFHEQYF.

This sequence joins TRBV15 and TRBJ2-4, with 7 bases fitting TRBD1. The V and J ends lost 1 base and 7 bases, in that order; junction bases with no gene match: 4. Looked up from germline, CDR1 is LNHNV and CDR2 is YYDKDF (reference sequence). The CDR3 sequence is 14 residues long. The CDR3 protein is CATSRAGGVNIQYF. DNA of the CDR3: TGTGCCACCAGCAGAGCAGGGGGAGTGAACATTCAGTACTTC.

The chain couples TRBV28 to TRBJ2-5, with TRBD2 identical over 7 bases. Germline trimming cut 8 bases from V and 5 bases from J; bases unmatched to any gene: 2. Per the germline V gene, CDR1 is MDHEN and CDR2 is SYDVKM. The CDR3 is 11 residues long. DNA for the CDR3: TGTGCCAGCTTGGGGGGGGAGACCCAGTACTTC. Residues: CASLGGETQYF.

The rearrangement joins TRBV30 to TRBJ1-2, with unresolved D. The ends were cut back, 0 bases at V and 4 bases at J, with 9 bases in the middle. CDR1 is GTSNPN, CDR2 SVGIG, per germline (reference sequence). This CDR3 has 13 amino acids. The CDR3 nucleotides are TGTGCCTGGAGTGTAGGAACAGCCTATGGCTACACCTTC. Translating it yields CAWSVGTAYGYTF.

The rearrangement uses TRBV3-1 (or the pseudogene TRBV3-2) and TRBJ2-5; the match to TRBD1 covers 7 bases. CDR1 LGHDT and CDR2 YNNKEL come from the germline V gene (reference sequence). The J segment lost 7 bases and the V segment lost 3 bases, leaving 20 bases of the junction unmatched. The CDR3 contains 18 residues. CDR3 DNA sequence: TGTGCCAGCAGCCATCCCCGGGACAGCCCTACGCCCGGTGGGACCCAGTACTTC. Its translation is CASSHPRDSPTPGGTQYF.

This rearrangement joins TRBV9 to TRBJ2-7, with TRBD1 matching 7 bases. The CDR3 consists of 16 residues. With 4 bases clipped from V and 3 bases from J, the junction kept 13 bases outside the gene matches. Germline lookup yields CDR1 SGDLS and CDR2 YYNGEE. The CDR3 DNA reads TGTGCCAGCAGCATCTCCCCGGGACAGATGATCTACGAGCAGTACTTC. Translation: CASSISPGQMIYEQYF.

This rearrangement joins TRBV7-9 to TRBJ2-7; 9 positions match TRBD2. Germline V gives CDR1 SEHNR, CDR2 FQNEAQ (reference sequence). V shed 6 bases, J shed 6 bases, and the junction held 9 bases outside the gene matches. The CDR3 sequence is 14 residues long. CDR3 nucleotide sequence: TGTGCCAGCAGTCATCCGGGACTAGCAGCCGAGCAGTACTTC. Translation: CASSHPGLAAEQYF.

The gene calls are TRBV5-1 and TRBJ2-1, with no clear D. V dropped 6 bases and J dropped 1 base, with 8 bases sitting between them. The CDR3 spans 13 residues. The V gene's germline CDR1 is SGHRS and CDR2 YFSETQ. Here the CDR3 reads CASTRASYNEQFF. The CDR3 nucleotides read TGCGCCAGCACGCGCGCGTCCTACAATGAGCAGTTCTTC. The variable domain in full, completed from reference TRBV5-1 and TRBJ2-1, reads KAGVTQTPRYLIKTRGQQVTLSCSPISGHRSVSWYQQTPGQGLQFLFEYFSETQRNKGNFPGRFSGRQFSNSRSEMNVSTLELGDSALYLCASTRASYNEQFFGPGTRLTVL.

CDR3 coding DNA: TGTGCCAGCAGCTTCGATTTAGTCGATGAGCAGTTCTTC. This translates into CASSFDLVDEQFF. The chain carries TRBV5-4 and TRBJ2-1; D uncertain. This CDR3 spans 13 amino acids. In germline, CDR1 is SGHNT, CDR2 YYREEE (reference sequence). V was clipped by 2 bases and J by 8 bases, with 11 bases between them.

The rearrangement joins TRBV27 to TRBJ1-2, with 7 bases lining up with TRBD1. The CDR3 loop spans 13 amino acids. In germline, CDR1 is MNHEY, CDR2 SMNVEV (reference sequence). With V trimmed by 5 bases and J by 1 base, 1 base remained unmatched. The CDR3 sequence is CASSDRDNYGYTF. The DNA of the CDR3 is TGTGCCAGCAGTGACAGGGATAACTATGGCTACACCTTC.

This CDR3 is CSLANVVGGGGGNEQFF. The CDR3 DNA sequence: TGCAGCCTGGCAAATGTCGTCGGGGGCGGGGGAGGCAATGAGCAGTTCTTC. The rearrangement joins TRBV29-1 to TRBJ2-1, with D perhaps matching TRBD2 (7 bases). This CDR3 has 17 amino acids. From germline, CDR1 is SQVTM and CDR2 ANQGSEA. V was trimmed by 8 bases and J by 6 bases, leaving 29 bases between them.

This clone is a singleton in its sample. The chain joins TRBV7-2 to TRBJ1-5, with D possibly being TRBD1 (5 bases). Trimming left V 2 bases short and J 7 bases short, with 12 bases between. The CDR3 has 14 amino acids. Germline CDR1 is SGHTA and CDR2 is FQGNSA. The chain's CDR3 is CASSLSQGNQPQHF. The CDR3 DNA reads TGTGCCAGCAGCTTATCTCAGGGTAACCAGCCCCAGCATTTT.

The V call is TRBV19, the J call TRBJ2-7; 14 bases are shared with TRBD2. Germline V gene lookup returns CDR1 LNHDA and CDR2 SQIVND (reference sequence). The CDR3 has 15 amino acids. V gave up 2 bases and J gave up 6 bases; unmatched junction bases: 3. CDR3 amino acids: CASSISGTSGSEQYF. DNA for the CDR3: TGTGCCAGTAGTATATCCGGGACTAGCGGGAGCGAGCAGTACTTC.

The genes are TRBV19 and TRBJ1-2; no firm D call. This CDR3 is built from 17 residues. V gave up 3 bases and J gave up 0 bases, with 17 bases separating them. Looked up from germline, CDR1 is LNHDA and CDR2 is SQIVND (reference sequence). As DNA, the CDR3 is TGTGCCAGTAGTATTGACGGATATGGGAGAGCTAACTATGGCTACACCTTC. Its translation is CASSIDGYGRANYGYTF.